This TCR beta chain was found in a study of T-cell reconstitution after alpha-beta-depleted transplantation in children. Overall study results and limits: Surviving recipient T cells and thymic progenitors accounted for the high day-60 TCRbeta diversity observed in some patients. It was reported that alpha-beta T cells came from several hundred expanded graft clones (about two months after transplant).

Preparation of the TCRbeta library used unique molecular identifiers. TCRdb redid the calling of the PCR reads with MiXCR, one entry per CDR3 protein. The sample shows hundreds of thousands of distinct CDR3 sequences, roughly 12% of them seen only once. Germline-derived CDR1 and CDR2 are MNHNS and SASEGT. Losses at the gene ends were 6 bases for V and 6 bases for J; bases not matched to a gene: 6. The CDR3 runs to 15 residues. There are many counts of this clonotype. Its antigen is still unknown. This TCR derives from a male patient aged 2-15 years who had a stem cell transplant for chronic granulomatous disease, so the T cells may come from the graft donor. The material sequenced was peripheral blood, taken 180 days after TCRalphabeta/CD19-depleted stem cell transplant. The V call is TRBV6-1, the J call TRBJ2-2, with TRBD2 matching over 11 bases. The CDR3 DNA reads as TGTGCCAGCAGACCAACTAGCGGGAGTGCCGGGGAGCTGTTTTTT. Protein: CASRPTSGSAGELFF.